These T cell receptor beta chains were read from a single sample in a study of blood T cells in healthy people across ages. TCRdb called the 5' RACE reads again in MiXCR, with one record for every CDR3 protein. The table has more than 900,000 distinct CDR3 sequences, under 30% seen once. These data also formed part of another study, on T cells of mothers and their children.

Sequencing input: blood. These receptors were collected from a girl aged 2-9 years in good health. Each CDR3 is given with its conserved first and last residue. D genes are given only for firm matches. Not all rows give a size; the values are once, few, many and, for expanded clones, a class.

abundance	d_gene	v_gene	len	j_gene	CDR3nt	CDR3aa
NA	NA	TRBV4-1	13	TRBJ2-7	TGCGCCAGCAGCCAAGTTATGGGCATAGAGCAGTACTTC	CASSQVMGIEQYF
NA	NA	TRBV20-1	12	TRBJ1-5	TGCAGTGCTAGAGGGCCCAGTCCGCCCCAGCATTTT	CSARGPSPPQHF
few	NA	TRBV12-3/TRBV12-4	12	TRBJ2-5	TGTGCCAGCAGTATTTTTGGGGAGACCCAGTACTTC	CASSIFGETQYF
NA	NA	TRBV2	13	TRBJ2-7	TGTGCCAGCAGTGTACGGACTATCTACGAGCAGTACTTC	CASSVRTIYEQYF
NA	NA	TRBV12-3/TRBV12-4	14	TRBJ2-6	TGTGCCAGCACCCACGACTCTGGGGCCAACGTCCTGACTTTC	CASTHDSGANVLTF
NA	NA	TRBV6-2/TRBV6-3	15	TRBJ2-5	TGTGCCAGCAGTTACTCGATACAGTGGCAAGAGACCCAGTACTTC	CASSYSIQWQETQYF
few	TRBD1	TRBV6-2/TRBV6-3	14	TRBJ2-7	TGTGCCAGCAGAAAGACAGGGGATTTCTACGAGCAGTACTTC	CASRKTGDFYEQYF
few	TRBD2	TRBV5-1	15	TRBJ2-3	TGCGCCAGCAGCTGGACGGGACTAGCCGAGGATACGCAGTATTTT	CASSWTGLAEDTQYF
NA	NA	TRBV19	14	TRBJ2-1	TGTGCCAGTAGTATGAACGGGGCCTACAATGAGCAGTTCTTC	CASSMNGAYNEQFF
NA	NA	TRBV24-1	14	TRBJ2-3	TGTGCCACCAGTGGAGGGTTCCGCACAGATACGCAGTATTTT	CATSGGFRTDTQYF
NA	TRBD2	TRBV12-3/TRBV12-4	16	TRBJ2-1	TGTGCCAGCACTAGCGCAGCGGGAGGGCCCTACAATGAGCAGTTCTTC	CASTSAAGGPYNEQFF
few	TRBD2	TRBV29-1	13	TRBJ2-7	TGCAGCGTTCAGGTGGCTAGCGGAGACGAGCAGTACTTC	CSVQVASGDEQYF
NA	NA	TRBV10-3	13	TRBJ2-5	TGTGCCATCAGCGTAAACAGGGAAGAGACCCAGTACTTC	CAISVNREETQYF
few	NA	TRBV20-1	16	TRBJ2-7	TGCAGTGCTAGAGGCGTGGTGGAGGACCACCTCTACGAGCAGTACTTC	CSARGVVEDHLYEQYF
few	NA	TRBV4-1	13	TRBJ2-2	TGCGCCAGCAGCCAAGTAGAGGGCGGGGAGCTGTTTTTT	CASSQVEGGELFF
few	NA	TRBV5-1	13	TRBJ2-7	TGCGCCAGCAGCTTGGACAACTACTACGAGCAGTACTTC	CASSLDNYYEQYF
few	TRBD1	TRBV6-6	16	TRBJ2-3	TGTGCCAGCAGTTCCTTGACAGGGCCTAGCACAGATACGCAGTATTTT	CASSSLTGPSTDTQYF
NA	NA	TRBV29-1	12	TRBJ1-1	TGCAGCGTTGTGGAGGTGGCAGGGCAAGCTTTCTTT	CSVVEVAGQAFF
NA	NA	TRBV4-3	16	TRBJ2-2	TGCGCCAGCAGCCAGGCACAGGGATTTGGTTCCGGGGAGCTGTTTTTT	CASSQAQGFGSGELFF
few	NA	TRBV7-3	16	TRBJ2-5	TGTGCCAGCAGCTTAACGAGTCGGGCGTATGGGGAGACCCAGTACTTC	CASSLTSRAYGETQYF
many	TRBD1	TRBV6-5	14	TRBJ1-2	TGTGCCAGCAGTTATGGGACAGGGATCTATGGCTACACCTTC	CASSYGTGIYGYTF
few	TRBD1	TRBV3-1	15	TRBJ2-1	TGTGCCAGCAGCCCCGGGACAGGGGAAAGACCTGAGCAGTTCTTC	CASSPGTGERPEQFF
NA	TRBD1	TRBV6-6	15	TRBJ1-1	TGTGCCAGCATTGGGACAGTTCGAAAGGACACTGAAGCTTTCTTT	CASIGTVRKDTEAFF
NA	NA	TRBV28	15	TRBJ2-5	TGTGCCAGCAGTACACGAAGATCCGGGCGTGTGACCCAGTACTTC	CASSTRRSGRVTQYF
NA	NA	TRBV10-3	14	TRBJ2-7	TGTGCCATCAGTGCTTCGGACGGCGGCTACGAGCAGTACTTC	CAISASDGGYEQYF
NA	TRBD1	TRBV29-1	13	TRBJ2-7	TGCAGCGTTGATACAGGGGACACCTACGAGCAGTACTTC	CSVDTGDTYEQYF
NA	NA	TRBV3-1	14	TRBJ1-2	TGTGCCAGCAGCCAAGAAATGGGACCACGGAGCTACACCTTC	CASSQEMGPRSYTF
NA	TRBD2	TRBV7-9	15	TRBJ2-1	TGTGCCAGCAGCCAGCGGGAAAGCTCCTACAATGAGCAGTTCTTC	CASSQRESSYNEQFF
few	TRBD1	TRBV7-2	18	TRBJ1-5	TGTGCCAGCAGCTTAGCTTTGGACAGGTGGATAATCGATCAGCCCCAGCATTTT	CASSLALDRWIIDQPQHF
few	NA	TRBV28	16	TRBJ2-4	TGTGCCAGCAGTTTTGGCGCAATTGGGGTCAAAAACATTCAGTACTTC	CASSFGAIGVKNIQYF
many	TRBD1	TRBV28	14	TRBJ2-2	TGTGCCAGCAGCTGGACAGGGAGCTCTGGGGAGCTGTTTTTT	CASSWTGSSGELFF
few	TRBD2	TRBV20-1	13	TRBJ2-7	TGCAGTGCTTGGGCGGGAGGAATTGACGAGCAGTACTTC	CSAWAGGIDEQYF
NA	TRBD1	TRBV6-5	14	TRBJ2-7	TGTGCCAGCAGCCGACAGGGGTATTTTGACGAGCAGTACTTC	CASSRQGYFDEQYF
few	NA	TRBV27	16	TRBJ2-1	TGTGCCAGCAGTGTGGGGCGGTGGGGGCAATACAATGAGCAGTTCTTC	CASSVGRWGQYNEQFF
few	NA	TRBV6-2/TRBV6-3	15	TRBJ1-1	TGTGCCAGCAGTTACTCGACGGAGACGGTCACTGAAGCTTTCTTT	CASSYSTETVTEAFF
few	NA	TRBV7-9	13	TRBJ2-7	TGTGCCAGCAGCTCACGGCAGGAGTCGCTGAAGTACTTC	CASSSRQESLKYF
NA	TRBD2	TRBV10-2	15	TRBJ2-5	TGCGCCAGCAGAAACGGACTAGCGGGATCTCATGAGCAGTACTTC	CASRNGLAGSHEQYF
few	NA	TRBV7-2	15	TRBJ1-5	TGTGCCAGCAGCTTAGCATCCGGGACTGGATGGTCCCAGCATTTT	CASSLASGTGWSQHF
NA	NA	TRBV27	18	TRBJ2-1	TGTGCCAGCAGTTTGTGGGAGGGGGCTGGTTCCCTTTACAATGAGCAGTTCTTC	CASSLWEGAGSLYNEQFF
NA	TRBD1	TRBV20-1	16	TRBJ1-4	TGCAGTGCTAGAGAAGAGGGGGCAGGGAGGGATGAAAAACTGGTTTTT	CSAREEGAGRDEKLVF
few	TRBD2	TRBV29-1	12	TRBJ2-7	TGCAGCGTTGTGGGACTAGACTACGAGCAGTACTTC	CSVVGLDYEQYF
NA	NA	TRBV19	14	TRBJ1-6	TGTGCCAGTACCATCCGCCACGGTAATTCACCCCTCCACTTT	CASTIRHGNSPLHF
NA	NA	TRBV28	11	TRBJ2-3	TGTGCCAGCAATGGGCCAGATACGCAGTATTTT	CASNGPDTQYF
NA	TRBD1	TRBV11-2	14	TRBJ1-1	TGTGCCAGCAGCTTCTTTCAGGGGGAAGATGAAGCTTTCTTT	CASSFFQGEDEAFF
NA	TRBD2	TRBV10-2	18	TRBJ2-4	TGCGCCAGCATCGCCGGACTAGCGGGGGGTATAGCCAGAAACATTCAGTACTTC	CASIAGLAGGIARNIQYF
few	TRBD2	TRBV5-1	17	TRBJ2-2	TGCGCCAGCAGCTCGGGACTAGCGGGTACAAACACCGGGGAGCTGTTTTTT	CASSSGLAGTNTGELFF
few	TRBD2	TRBV7-7	13	TRBJ2-1	TGTGCTGTGGCGAAGGGACTAGTGCGCGAGCAGTTCTTC	CAVAKGLVREQFF
NA	NA	TRBV29-1	11	TRBJ1-2	TGCAGCGTTGCTGGGACTGGGGGCTACACCTTC	CSVAGTGGYTF
NA	TRBD1	TRBV29-1	14	TRBJ1-2	TGCAGCGCGTCGGGACAGGGACTACTTTATGGCTACACCTTC	CSASGQGLLYGYTF